The source of this TCR beta chain is a study of cytomegalovirus exposure and HLA in healthy donors. Across the whole study: The roughly 130 validation repertoires used the same platform as the 550 to 800 first-cohort repertoires (as reported by a later analysis). Findings and limits, study-wide: In vitro checks showed that a few CMV-associated chains really do target CMV antigens. In a later analysis, first-cohort TCR clusters were found to tend to co-occur in the 130 or so validation repertoires.

The ends lost 5 bases at V and 3 bases at J; junction bases unmatched: 5. CDR1 is MNHEY and CDR2 is SMNVEV in the germline V gene (reference sequence). The CDR3 extends over 15 amino acids. As concerns this clone: The antigen remains undetermined.

Assay: immunoSEQ multiplex PCR; the TCRdb copy retains only in-frame clones and omits some. This sample yields 100,000 to 150,000 clones, of which roughly 95% are seen a single time; 1.7% belongs to the top ten. This receptor was obtained from a man aged 18 to 29 in good health and CMV-seronegative. This rearrangement joins TRBV27 to TRBJ2-7; 12 bases are shared with TRBD2. The sequenced sample was PBMCs. The CDR3 DNA reads as TGTGCCAGCAGTCCCGGACTAGCGGGATACTACGAGCAGTACTTC. Amino acid sequence: CASSPGLAGYYEQYF.